These 12 T cell receptor beta chains were sequenced from one sample in a study of cytomegalovirus exposure and HLA in healthy donors. The PCR made use of 60 Vbeta and 13 Jbeta primers. Libraries were prepared by immunoSEQ multiplex PCR; TCRdb keeps only in-frame clonotypes and omits some of them. Found here are around 100,000 clones, more than 65% of them singletons; the top ten hold roughly 15%. The sequenced sample consisted of PBMCs. These receptors were collected from a woman younger than 30 in good health and CMV-seropositive.

The chain is built from TRBV27 and TRBJ2-1, with 7 bases aligning to TRBD2. The germline gives CDR1 MNHEY, CDR2 SMNVEV (reference sequence). This CDR3 has 17 amino acids. After removal of 1 base from V and 3 bases from J, the junction contained 9 bases not matched to a gene. CDR3 sequence (DNA): TGTGCCAGCAGTTTATTGGGCGGGAGCCGCGTCTACAATGAGCAGTTCTTC. Residues: CASSLLGGSRVYNEQFF.

The chain carries TRBV4-2 and TRBJ1-5; 7 bases are a match to TRBD1. This CDR3 is 13 amino acids long. Germline V lookup: CDR1 LGHNA, CDR2 YNFKEQ. V lost 6 bases, J lost 5 bases, and 4 bases stayed unmatched. CDR3 coding DNA: TGTGCCAGCAGTGCAGGGGGTGATCAGCCCCAGCATTTT. The encoded protein is CASSAGGDQPQHF.

This rearrangement joins TRBV11-2 to TRBJ1-2; D gene uncertain. The CDR3 runs to 14 residues. Trimming took 5 bases from V and 2 from J, leaving 12 bases between them. Germline lookup yields CDR1 SGHAT and CDR2 FQNNGV. The DNA for the CDR3 is TGTGCCAGCAGCCCTCAAGCGCGAAACTATGGCTACACCTTC. Translating gives CASSPQARNYGYTF.

The chain carries TRBV6-6 and TRBJ1-5, with 8 bases that match TRBD1. Germline CDR1 reads MNHNY; CDR2 reads SVGAGI (reference sequence). Germline trimming cut 6 bases from V and 6 bases from J; bases unmatched to any gene: 10. The CDR3 contains 15 residues. The DNA of the CDR3 is TGTGCCAGCAGACCCGACAGGGGAGATTCTCAGCCCCAGCATTTT. Protein sequence: CASRPDRGDSQPQHF.

The chain has TRBV5-1 and TRBJ2-1; 14 bases map to TRBD2. From germline, CDR1 is SGHRS and CDR2 YFSETQ. The length of the CDR3 is 15 residues. The junction had 5 bases not matched to a gene; V was cut back by 4 bases and J by 8 bases. CDR3 region: CASSTGLAGGDEQFF. In DNA form, the CDR3 reads TGCGCCAGCAGCACCGGACTAGCGGGAGGAGATGAGCAGTTCTTC.

The chain links TRBV7-2 to TRBJ1-2; D perhaps matches TRBD1 (5 bases). Germline-derived CDR1 and CDR2 are SGHTA and FQGNSA. The CDR3 consists of 14 residues. The ends were cut back, 2 bases at V and 4 bases at J, with 11 bases in the middle. The CDR3 region is CASSLPLDSYGYTF. As DNA, the CDR3 is TGTGCCAGCAGCTTACCCCTTGACAGCTATGGCTACACCTTC.

The V gene is TRBV7-2, the J gene TRBJ1-2, with D perhaps TRBD1 (5 bases). This CDR3 has 12 residues. Germline assignment: CDR1 SGHTA and CDR2 FQGNSA. The ends were cut back, 2 bases at V and 6 bases at J, with 7 bases in the middle. CDR3 residues: CASSLTGDGYTF. CDR3 coding DNA: TGTGCCAGCAGCTTAACAGGTGATGGCTACACCTTC.

The chain's CDR3 is CASSRVGANQNLYGYTF. The CDR3 DNA reads as TGTGCCAGCAGCCGGGTTGGCGCCAACCAAAACCTCTATGGCTACACCTTC. The V and J genes are TRBV5-5 and TRBJ1-2; D is unresolved. This CDR3 spans 17 amino acids. V was trimmed by 4 bases and J by 4 bases, leaving 23 bases between them. The germline CDR1 and CDR2 sequences are SGHKS and YYEKEE (reference sequence).

The gene calls are TRBV7-2 and TRBJ1-5, with 7 positions matching TRBD1. Germline CDR1 and CDR2: SGHTA and FQGNSA. CDR3 size: 18 residues. Trimming removed 5 bases from V and 0 bases from J; junction bases left unmatched: 13. The CDR3 DNA is TGTGCCAGCAGCCCAGACAGGGCCCCCCGATATAGCAATCAGCCCCAGCATTTT. Protein sequence: CASSPDRAPRYSNQPQHF.

The chain links TRBV7-9 to TRBJ2-7; 9 positions match TRBD1. V shed 5 bases, J shed 5 bases, and the junction held 10 bases outside the gene matches. From germline, CDR1 is SEHNR and CDR2 FQNEAQ (reference sequence). This CDR3 region has 15 residues. The CDR3, as DNA: TGTGCCAGCAGCCTAGGGGGACAGGGTAAAAACGAGCAGTACTTC. This gives the protein CASSLGGQGKNEQYF.

The chain joins TRBV4-2 to TRBJ2-5; 7 bases fit TRBD1. Germline V gives CDR1 LGHNA, CDR2 YNFKEQ. The V and J ends lost 1 base and 5 bases, in that order; junction bases with no gene match: 7. The CDR3 loop spans 15 amino acids. CDR3 loop: CASSQAGGDRETQYF. The CDR3 DNA is TGTGCCAGCAGCCAAGCAGGGGGAGATAGGGAGACCCAGTACTTC.

The chain recombines TRBV19 with TRBJ1-1; TRBD1 aligns across 8 bases. The CDR3 is made up of 13 amino acids. The ends lost 6 bases at V and 10 bases at J; junction bases unmatched: 10. Per the germline V gene, CDR1 is LNHDA and CDR2 is SQIVND (reference sequence). The CDR3 loop is CASSSDRVGLAFF. CDR3 coding DNA: TGTGCCAGTAGCTCGGACAGGGTAGGGTTAGCTTTCTTT.